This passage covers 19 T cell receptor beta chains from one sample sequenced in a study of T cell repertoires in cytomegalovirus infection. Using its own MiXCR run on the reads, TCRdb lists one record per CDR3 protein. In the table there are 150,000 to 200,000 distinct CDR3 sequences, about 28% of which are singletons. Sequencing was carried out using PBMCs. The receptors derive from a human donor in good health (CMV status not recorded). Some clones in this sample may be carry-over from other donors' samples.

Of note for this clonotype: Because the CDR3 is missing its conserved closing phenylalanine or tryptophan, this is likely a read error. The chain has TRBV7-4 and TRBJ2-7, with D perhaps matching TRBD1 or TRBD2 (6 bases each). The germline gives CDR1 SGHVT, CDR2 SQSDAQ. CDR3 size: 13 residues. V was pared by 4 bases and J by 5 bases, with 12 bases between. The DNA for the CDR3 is TGTGCCAGCAGCTGGAACAGGGAGGACGAGCAGTACTAC. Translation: CASSWNREDEQYY.

The CDR3 sequence: CASTPTGSNYGYTF. CDR3 bases: TGTGCCAGCACCCCGACAGGTAGTAACTATGGCTACACCTTC. V usage is TRBV7-2 and J usage is TRBJ1-2; D is perhaps TRBD1 (6 bases). The germline V gene encodes CDR1 SGHTA and CDR2 FQGNSA. V shed 7 bases and J shed 1 base, with 13 bases lying between them. The CDR3 loop spans 14 amino acids.

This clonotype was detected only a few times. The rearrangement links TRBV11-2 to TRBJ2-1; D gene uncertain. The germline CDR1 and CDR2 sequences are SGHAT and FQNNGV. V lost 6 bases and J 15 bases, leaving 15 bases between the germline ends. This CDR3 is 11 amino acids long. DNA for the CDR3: TGTGCCAGCAGTTCCGGGCCCCGTGCGTTCTTC. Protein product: CASSSGPRAFF.

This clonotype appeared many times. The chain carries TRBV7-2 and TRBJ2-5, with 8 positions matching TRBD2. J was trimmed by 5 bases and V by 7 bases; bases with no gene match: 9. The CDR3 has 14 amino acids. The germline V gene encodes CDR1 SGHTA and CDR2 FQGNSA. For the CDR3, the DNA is TGTGCCAGCACCCGCGGCGGGGGGCTGGAGACCCAGTACTTC. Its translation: CASTRGGGLETQYF.

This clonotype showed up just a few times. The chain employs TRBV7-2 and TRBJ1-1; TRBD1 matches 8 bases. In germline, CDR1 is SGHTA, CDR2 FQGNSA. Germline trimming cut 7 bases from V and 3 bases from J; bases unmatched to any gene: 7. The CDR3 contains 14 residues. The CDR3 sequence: CASNAGGAYTEAFF. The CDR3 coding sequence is TGTGCCAGCAACGCAGGGGGCGCCTACACTGAAGCTTTCTTT.

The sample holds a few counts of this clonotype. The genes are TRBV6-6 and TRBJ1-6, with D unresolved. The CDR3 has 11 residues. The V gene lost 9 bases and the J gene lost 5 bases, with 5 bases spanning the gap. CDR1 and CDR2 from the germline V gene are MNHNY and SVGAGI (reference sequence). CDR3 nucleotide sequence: TGTGCCAGTCACGATAATTCACCCCTCCACTTT. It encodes CASHDNSPLHF.

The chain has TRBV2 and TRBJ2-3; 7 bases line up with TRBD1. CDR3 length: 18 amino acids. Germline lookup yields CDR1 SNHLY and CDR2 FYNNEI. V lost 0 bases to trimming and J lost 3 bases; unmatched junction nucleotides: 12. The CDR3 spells CASSEAPPGRGPTDTQYF. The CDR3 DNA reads TGTGCCAGCAGTGAAGCCCCCCCAGGAAGGGGGCCGACAGATACGCAGTATTTT.

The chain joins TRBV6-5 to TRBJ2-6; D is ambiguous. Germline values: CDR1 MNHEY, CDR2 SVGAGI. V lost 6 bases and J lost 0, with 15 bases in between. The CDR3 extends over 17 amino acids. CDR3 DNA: TGTGCCAGCAGCTCAGAAGGCAGCTTCTCTGGGGCCAACGTCCTGACTTTC. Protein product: CASSSEGSFSGANVLTF.

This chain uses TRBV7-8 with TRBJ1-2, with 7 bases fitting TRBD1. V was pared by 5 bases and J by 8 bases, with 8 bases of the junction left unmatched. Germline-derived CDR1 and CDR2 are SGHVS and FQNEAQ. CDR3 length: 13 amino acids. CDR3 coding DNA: TGTGCCAGCAGCCCAGGGGGGACTTGGGGCTACACCTTC. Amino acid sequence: CASSPGGTWGYTF.

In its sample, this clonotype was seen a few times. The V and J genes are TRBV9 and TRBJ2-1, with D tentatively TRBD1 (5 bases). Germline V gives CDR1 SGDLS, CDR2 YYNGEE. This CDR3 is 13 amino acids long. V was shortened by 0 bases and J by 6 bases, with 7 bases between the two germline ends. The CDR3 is CASSVGQINEQFF. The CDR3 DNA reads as TGTGCCAGCAGCGTAGGACAGATCAATGAGCAGTTCTTC.

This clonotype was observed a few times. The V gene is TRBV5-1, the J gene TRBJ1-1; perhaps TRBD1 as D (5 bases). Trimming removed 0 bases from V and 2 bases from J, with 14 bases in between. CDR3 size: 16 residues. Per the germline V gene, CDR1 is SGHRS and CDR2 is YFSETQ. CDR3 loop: CASSLAGAGINTEAFF. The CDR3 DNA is TGCGCCAGCAGCTTGGCCGGGGCCGGCATAAACACTGAAGCTTTCTTT.

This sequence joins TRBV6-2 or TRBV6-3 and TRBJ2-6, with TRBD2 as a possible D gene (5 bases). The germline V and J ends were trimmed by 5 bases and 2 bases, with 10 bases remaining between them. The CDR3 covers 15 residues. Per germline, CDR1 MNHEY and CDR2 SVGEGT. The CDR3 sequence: CASSVDGAGANVLTF. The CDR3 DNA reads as TGTGCCAGCAGTGTCGACGGGGCTGGGGCCAACGTCCTGACTTTC.

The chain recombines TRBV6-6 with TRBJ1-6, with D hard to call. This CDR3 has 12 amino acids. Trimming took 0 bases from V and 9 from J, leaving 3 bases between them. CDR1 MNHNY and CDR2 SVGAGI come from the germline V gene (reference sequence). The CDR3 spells CASSYSISPLHF. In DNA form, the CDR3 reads TGTGCCAGCAGTTACTCAATTTCACCCCTCCACTTT.

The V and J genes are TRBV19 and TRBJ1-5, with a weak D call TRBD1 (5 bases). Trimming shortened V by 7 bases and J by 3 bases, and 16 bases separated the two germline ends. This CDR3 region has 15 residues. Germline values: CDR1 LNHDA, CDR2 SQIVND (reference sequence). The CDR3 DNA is TGTGCCAGTACGAAAGTTAGACAGCCCAATCAGCCCCAGCATTTT. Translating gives CASTKVRQPNQPQHF.

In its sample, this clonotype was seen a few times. Here the CDR3 DNA reads TGTGCCAGCAGCCCCCTCGGCCGCGACAATGAGCAGTTCTTC. As protein: CASSPLGRDNEQFF. The rearrangement joins TRBV11-2 to TRBJ2-1; D unclear. V shed 5 bases and J shed 5 bases, with 13 bases lying between them. Germline CDR1 is SGHAT and CDR2 is FQNNGV. CDR3 length: 14 amino acids.

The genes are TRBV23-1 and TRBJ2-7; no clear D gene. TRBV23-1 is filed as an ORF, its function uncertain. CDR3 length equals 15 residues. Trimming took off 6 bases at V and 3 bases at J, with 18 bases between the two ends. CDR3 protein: CASRRLRQRVYEQYF. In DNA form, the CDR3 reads TGCGCCAGCAGGCGTTTGAGGCAAAGGGTCTACGAGCAGTACTTC.

The CDR3 bases are TGTGCCAGCAGCTTAGATCTTGGACAGGGACAGACTGGGGCCAACGTCCTGACTTTC. Its protein product is CASSLDLGQGQTGANVLTF. V gene TRBV11-2 combines with J gene TRBJ2-6, with TRBD1 matching 8 bases. CDR3 size: 19 residues. V lost 0 bases, J lost 2 bases, and 9 bases stayed unmatched. Germline V gene data show CDR1 as SGHAT and CDR2 as FQNNGV.

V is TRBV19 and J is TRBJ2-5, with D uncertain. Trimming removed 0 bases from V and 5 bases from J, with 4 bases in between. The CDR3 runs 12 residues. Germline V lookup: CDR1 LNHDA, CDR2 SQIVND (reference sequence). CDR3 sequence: CASSIDKETQYF. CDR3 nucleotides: TGTGCCAGTAGTATAGATAAGGAGACCCAGTACTTC. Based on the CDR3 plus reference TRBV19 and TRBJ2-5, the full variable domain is DGGITQSPKYLFRKEGQNVTLSCEQNLNHDAMYWYRQDPGQGLRLIYYSQIVNDFQKGDIAEGYSVSREKKESFPLTVTSAQKNPTAFYLCASSIDKETQYFGPGTRLLVL.

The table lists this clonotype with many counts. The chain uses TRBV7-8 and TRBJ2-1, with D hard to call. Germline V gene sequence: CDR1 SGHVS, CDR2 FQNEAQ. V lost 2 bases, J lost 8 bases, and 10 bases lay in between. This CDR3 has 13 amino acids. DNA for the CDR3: TGTGCCAGCAGCTTAATAAGCGAGGATGAGCAGTTCTTC. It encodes CASSLISEDEQFF.